This entry concerns a single TCR beta chain. There are 14 residues in the CDR3. Between the trimmed V and J ends, which lost 3 bases and 5 bases, there was a span of 13 bases. This entry comes from a study of regulatory T cells in long-lasting Graves disease. On the study more broadly: Prior antithyroid drug treatment in newly diagnosed Graves' patients lasted under 3 months.

In building TCR beta libraries, iRepertoire HTBI primers were used together with Arm-PCR of CDR3 regions. In TCRdb, the multiplex PCR reads were re-called with MiXCR into one record per CDR3 protein. The table records 400,000 to 550,000 distinct CDR3 sequences, over 15% of them present only once. Time point described: newly diagnosed GD, antithyroid drugs for less than 3 months. Generation of the TCR library employed RNA extracted from PBMCs. These data also formed part of another study, on T cells in Graves' hyperthyroidism and ophthalmopathy. That study adds: Patients aged 18 to 65 had newly diagnosed hyperthyroidism that had lasted under 2 months. In validation, the model predicted ophthalmopathy. These predictions came a median about 6.5 months before onset.

The rearrangement uses TRBV12-3 or TRBV12-4 and TRBJ1-1; D is ambiguous. The receptor comes from a woman between 25 and 40 years old with Graves disease. Sequencing was performed on peripheral blood mononuclear cells (PBMCs), taken at new diagnosis, from a patient treated with antithyroid drugs. CDR3 nucleotides: TGTGCCAGCAGTTTGCGGGCGGCGGGGACTGAAGCTTTCTTT. Translation: CASSLRAAGTEAFF.